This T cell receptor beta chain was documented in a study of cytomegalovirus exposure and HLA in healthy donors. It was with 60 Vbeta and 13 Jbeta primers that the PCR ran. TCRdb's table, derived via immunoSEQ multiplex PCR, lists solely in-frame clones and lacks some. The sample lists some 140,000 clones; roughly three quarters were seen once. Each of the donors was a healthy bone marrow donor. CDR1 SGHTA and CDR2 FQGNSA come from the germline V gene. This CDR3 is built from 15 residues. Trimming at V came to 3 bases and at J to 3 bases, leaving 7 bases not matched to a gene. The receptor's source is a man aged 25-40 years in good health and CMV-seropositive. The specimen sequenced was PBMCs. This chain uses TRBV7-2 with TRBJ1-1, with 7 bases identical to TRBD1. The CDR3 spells CASSFLGTGDTEAFF. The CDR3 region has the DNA TGTGCCAGCAGCTTCTTGGGAACAGGGGACACTGAAGCTTTCTTT.